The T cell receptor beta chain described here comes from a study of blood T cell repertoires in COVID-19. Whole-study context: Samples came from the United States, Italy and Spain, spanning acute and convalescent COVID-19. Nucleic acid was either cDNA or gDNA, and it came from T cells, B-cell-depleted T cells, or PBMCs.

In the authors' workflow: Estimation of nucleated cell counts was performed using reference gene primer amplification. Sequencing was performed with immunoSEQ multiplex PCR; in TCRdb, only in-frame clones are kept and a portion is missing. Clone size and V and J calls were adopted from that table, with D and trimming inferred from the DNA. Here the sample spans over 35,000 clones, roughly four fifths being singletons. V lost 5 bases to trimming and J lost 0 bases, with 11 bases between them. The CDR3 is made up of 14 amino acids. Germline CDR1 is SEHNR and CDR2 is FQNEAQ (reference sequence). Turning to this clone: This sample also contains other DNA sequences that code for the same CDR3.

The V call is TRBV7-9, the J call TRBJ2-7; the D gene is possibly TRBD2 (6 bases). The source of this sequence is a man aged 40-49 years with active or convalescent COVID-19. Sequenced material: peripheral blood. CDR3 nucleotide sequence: TGTGCCAGCAGCCCGCTGCGGGGCTCCTACGAGCAGTACTTC. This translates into CASSPLRGSYEQYF.